This entry features one T cell receptor beta chain sequence. This sample was taken from a study of cytomegalovirus exposure and HLA in healthy donors. PCR amplification relied on 60 Vbeta primers (plus 13 Jbeta primers). The table came from immunoSEQ multiplex PCR; TCRdb's copy has only in-frame clones and leaves some out. The sample contains about 210,000 clones, about 85% of which appear only once. This CDR3 contains 15 residues. With V trimmed by 1 base and J by 7 bases, 6 bases remained unmatched. Per the germline V gene, CDR1 is MNHEY and CDR2 is SVGAGI. The specimen sequenced was PBMCs. The chain links TRBV6-5 to TRBJ2-1; TRBD1 matches at 8 bases. The source of this sequence is a woman aged 50 to 60 in good health and CMV-seropositive. CDR3 nucleotide sequence: TGTGCCAGCAGTTACTTCGGACAGGGATTGAATGAGCAGTTCTTC. It codes for CASSYFGQGLNEQFF.